The text below deals with one T cell receptor beta chain. The CDR3 loop spans 14 amino acids. CDR1 LNHDA and CDR2 SQIVND come from the germline V gene (reference sequence). The V gene lost 3 bases and the J gene lost 3 bases, with 9 bases spanning the gap. This entry is derived from a study of T cell responses to AZD1222 COVID-19 vaccine. Profiling relied on immunoSEQ multiplex PCR, and the TCRdb table lists in-frame clones only, not all of them. This table holds some 100,000 clones, about 89% found once. Sample: peripheral blood, taken on day 0 of AZD1222 vaccination. The clonotype comes from an adult in good health. This chain links TRBV19 with TRBJ1-3; D is undetermined. CDR3 in amino acids: CASSIRGLGNTIYF. The CDR3 DNA follows: TGTGCCAGTAGTATTCGAGGACTTGGAAACACCATATATTTT.